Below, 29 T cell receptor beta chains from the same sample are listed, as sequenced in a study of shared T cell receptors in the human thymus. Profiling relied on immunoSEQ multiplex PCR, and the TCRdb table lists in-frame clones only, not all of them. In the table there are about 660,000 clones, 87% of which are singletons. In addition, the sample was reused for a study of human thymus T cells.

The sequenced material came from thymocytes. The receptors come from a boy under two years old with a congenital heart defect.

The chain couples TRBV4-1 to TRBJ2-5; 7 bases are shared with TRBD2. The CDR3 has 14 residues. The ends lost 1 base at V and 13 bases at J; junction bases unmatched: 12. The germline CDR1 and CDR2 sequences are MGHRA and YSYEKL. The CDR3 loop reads CASSQVISGSSLYF. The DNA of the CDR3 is TGCGCCAGCAGCCAAGTAATTAGCGGGTCCTCGTTGTACTTC.

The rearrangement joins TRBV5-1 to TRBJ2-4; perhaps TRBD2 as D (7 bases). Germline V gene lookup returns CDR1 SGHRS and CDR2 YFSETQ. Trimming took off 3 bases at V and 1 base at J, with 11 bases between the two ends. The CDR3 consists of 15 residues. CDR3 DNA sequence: TGCGCCAGCAGCTCCGGGGGGCTGGCCAAAAACATTCAGTACTTC. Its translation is CASSSGGLAKNIQYF.

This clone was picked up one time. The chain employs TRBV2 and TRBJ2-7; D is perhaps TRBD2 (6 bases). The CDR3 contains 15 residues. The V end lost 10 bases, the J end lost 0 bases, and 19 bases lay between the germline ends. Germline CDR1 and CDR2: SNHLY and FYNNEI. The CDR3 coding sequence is TGTGCCATCATGTTATCCCTGCGGGACTCCTACGAGCAGTACTTC. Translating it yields CAIMLSLRDSYEQYF.

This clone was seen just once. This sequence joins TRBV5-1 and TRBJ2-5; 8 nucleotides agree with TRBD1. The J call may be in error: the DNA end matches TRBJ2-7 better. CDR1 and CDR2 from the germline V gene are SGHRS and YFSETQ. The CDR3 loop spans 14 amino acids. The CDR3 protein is CASSGQGATYEQYF. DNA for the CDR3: TGCGCCAGCAGCGGGCAGGGGGCGACCTACGAGCAGTACTTC.

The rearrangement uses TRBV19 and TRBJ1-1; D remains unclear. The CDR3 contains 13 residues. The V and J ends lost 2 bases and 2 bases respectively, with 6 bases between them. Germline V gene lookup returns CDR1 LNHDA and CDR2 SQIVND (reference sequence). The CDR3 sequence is CASSIQKNTEAFF. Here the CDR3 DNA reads TGTGCCAGTAGTATACAGAAAAACACTGAAGCTTTCTTT.

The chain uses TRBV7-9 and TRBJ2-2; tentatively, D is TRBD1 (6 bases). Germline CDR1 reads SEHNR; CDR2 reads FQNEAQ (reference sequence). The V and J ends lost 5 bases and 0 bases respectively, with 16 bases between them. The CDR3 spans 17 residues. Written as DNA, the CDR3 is TGTGCCAGCAGCATAAGTGAATACAGGGCGAACACCGGGGAGCTGTTTTTT. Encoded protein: CASSISEYRANTGELFF.

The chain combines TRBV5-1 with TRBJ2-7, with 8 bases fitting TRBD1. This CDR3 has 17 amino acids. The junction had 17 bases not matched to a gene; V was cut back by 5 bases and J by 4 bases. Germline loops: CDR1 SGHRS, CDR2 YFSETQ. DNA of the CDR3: TGCGCCAGCAGTTCCACCGATACCGGGACAGGAAGTTACGAGCAGTACTTC. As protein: CASSSTDTGTGSYEQYF. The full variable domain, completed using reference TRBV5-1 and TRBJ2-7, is KAGVTQTPRYLIKTRGQQVTLSCSPISGHRSVSWYQQTPGQGLQFLFEYFSETQRNKGNFPGRFSGRQFSNSRSEMNVSTLELGDSALYLCASSSTDTGTGSYEQYFGPGTRLTVT.

The CDR3 here is CASSQGPFRGFYEQYF. CDR3 DNA: TGCGCCAGCAGCCAGGGACCCTTCAGGGGTTTTTACGAGCAGTACTTC. This chain links TRBV4-3 with TRBJ2-7; maybe TRBD1 (6 bases). Germline CDR1 LGHNA, CDR2 YSLEER. This CDR3 is built from 16 residues. V shed 3 bases and J shed 4 bases, with 19 bases lying between them.

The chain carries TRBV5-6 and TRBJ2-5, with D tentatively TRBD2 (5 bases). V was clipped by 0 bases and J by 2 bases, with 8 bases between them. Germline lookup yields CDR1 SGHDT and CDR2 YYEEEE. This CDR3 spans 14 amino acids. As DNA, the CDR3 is TGTGCCAGCAGCTTGGGGACTTTACAAGAGACCCAGTACTTC. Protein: CASSLGTLQETQYF.

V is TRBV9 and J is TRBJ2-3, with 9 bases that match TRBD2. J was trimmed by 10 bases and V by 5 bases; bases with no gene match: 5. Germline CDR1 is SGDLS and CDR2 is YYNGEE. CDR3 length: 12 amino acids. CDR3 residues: CASSSQRGAQYF. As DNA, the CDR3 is TGTGCCAGCAGTTCACAGCGGGGGGCGCAGTATTTT.

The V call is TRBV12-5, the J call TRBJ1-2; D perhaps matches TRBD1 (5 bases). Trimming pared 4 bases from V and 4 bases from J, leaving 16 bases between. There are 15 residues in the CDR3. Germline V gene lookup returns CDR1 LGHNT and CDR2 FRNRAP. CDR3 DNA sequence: TGTGCTAGTGGTTCCGCGGACACGAGTACCTATGGCTACACCTTC. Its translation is CASGSADTSTYGYTF.

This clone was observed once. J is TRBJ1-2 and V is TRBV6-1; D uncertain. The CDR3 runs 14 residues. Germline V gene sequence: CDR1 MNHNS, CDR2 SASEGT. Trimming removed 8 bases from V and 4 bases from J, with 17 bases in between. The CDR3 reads CASGEGRWVYGYTF. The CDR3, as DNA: TGTGCCAGCGGGGAGGGTCGTTGGGTCTATGGCTACACCTTC.

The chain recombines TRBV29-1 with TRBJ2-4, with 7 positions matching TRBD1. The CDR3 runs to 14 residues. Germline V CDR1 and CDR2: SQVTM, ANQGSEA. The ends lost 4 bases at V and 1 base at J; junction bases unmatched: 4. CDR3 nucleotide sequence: TGCAGCGTTGTTTCGGGACAGGCCAAAAACATTCAGTACTTC. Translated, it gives CSVVSGQAKNIQYF.

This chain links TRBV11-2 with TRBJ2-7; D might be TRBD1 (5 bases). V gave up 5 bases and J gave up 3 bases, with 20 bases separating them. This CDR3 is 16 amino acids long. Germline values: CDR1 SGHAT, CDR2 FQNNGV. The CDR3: CASSPGGANGYYEQYF. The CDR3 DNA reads TGTGCCAGCAGCCCTGGTGGGGCGAACGGCTACTACGAGCAGTACTTC.

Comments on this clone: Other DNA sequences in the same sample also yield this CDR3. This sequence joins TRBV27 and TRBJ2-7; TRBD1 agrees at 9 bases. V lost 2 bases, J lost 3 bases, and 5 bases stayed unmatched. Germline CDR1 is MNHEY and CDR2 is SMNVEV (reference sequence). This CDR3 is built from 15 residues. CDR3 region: CASSLPGQGVYEQYF. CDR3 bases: TGTGCCAGCAGTTTACCGGGACAGGGAGTCTACGAGCAGTACTTC.

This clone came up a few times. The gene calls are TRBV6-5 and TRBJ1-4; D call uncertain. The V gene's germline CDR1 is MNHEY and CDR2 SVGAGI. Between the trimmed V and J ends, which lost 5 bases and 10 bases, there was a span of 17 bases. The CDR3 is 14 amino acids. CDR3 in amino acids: CASSTSERRGKLFF. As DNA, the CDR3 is TGTGCCAGCAGTACTTCTGAACGGAGAGGAAAACTGTTTTTT.

The CDR3 DNA reads TGCGCCAGCAGCCAAGCGACTCGTCAAGAGACCCAGTACTTC. Translation gives CASSQATRQETQYF. The chain uses TRBV4-3 and TRBJ2-5; D unclear. V lost 1 base, J lost 2 bases, and 8 bases lay in between. Germline CDR1 is LGHNA and CDR2 is YSLEER. The CDR3 is made up of 14 amino acids.

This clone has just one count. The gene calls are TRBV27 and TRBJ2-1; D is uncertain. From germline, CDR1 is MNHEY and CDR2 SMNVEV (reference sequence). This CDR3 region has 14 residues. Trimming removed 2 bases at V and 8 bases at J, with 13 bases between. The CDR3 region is CASSLDGPPDEQFF. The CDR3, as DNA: TGTGCCAGCAGTTTAGATGGGCCCCCAGATGAGCAGTTCTTC.

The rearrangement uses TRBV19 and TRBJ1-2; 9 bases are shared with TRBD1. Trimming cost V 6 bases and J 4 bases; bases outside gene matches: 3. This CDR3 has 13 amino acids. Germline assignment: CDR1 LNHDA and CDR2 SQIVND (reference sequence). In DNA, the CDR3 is TGTGCCAGTAGCCGGGACAGGGCCTATGGCTACACCTTC. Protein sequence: CASSRDRAYGYTF.

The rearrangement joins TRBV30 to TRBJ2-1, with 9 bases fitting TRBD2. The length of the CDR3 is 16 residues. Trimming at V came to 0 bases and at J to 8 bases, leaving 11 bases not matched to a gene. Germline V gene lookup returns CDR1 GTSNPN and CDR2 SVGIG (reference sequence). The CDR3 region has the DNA TGTGCCTGGAGTGTACGAAAGAGCGGGGGGCTCTATGAGCAGTTCTTC. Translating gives CAWSVRKSGGLYEQFF.

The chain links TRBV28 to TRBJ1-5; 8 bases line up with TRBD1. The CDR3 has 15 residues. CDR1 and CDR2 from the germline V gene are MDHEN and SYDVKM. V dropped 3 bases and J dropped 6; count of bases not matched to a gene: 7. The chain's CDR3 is CASSLDRDEGQPQHF. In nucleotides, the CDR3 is TGTGCCAGCAGTTTGGACAGGGACGAGGGTCAGCCCCAGCATTTT.

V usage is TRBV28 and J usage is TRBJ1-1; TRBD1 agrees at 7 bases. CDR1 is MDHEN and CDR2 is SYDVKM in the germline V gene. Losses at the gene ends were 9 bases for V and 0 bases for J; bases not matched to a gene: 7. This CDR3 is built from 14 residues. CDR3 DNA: TGTGCCAGTCCTCCGACAGGGATGAACACTGAAGCTTTCTTT. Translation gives CASPPTGMNTEAFF.

In DNA form, the CDR3 reads TGTGCCAGCAGCGGGGGTCGGGGGATCTACGAGCAGTACTTC. Translation: CASSGGRGIYEQYF. This chain connects TRBV28 to TRBJ2-7, with D perhaps matching TRBD2 (6 bases). Between the trimmed V and J ends, which lost 6 bases and 3 bases, there was a span of 15 bases. CDR1 is MDHEN and CDR2 is SYDVKM in the germline V gene. There are 14 residues in the CDR3.

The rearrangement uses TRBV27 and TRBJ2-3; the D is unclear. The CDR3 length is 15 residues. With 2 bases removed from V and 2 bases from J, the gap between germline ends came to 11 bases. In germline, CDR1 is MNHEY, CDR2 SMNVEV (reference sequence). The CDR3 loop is CASSLQAAITDTQYF. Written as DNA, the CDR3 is TGTGCCAGCAGTTTACAGGCAGCCATCACAGATACGCAGTATTTT.

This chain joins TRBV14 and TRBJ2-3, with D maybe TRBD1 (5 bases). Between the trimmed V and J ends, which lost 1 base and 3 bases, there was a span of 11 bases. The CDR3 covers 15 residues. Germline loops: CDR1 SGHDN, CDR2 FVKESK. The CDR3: CASSQGQGNTDTQYF. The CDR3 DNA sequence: TGTGCCAGCAGCCAAGGGCAGGGCAATACAGATACGCAGTATTTT.

The DNA for the CDR3 is TGTGCCAGCAGCCTACCAATCCGACAGGGAGCTAATGAAAAACTGTTTTTT. Translating gives CASSLPIRQGANEKLFF. J is TRBJ1-4 and V is TRBV28, with TRBD1 matching 7 bases. The CDR3 has 17 residues. Germline V gives CDR1 MDHEN, CDR2 SYDVKM. Losses at the gene ends were 6 bases for V and 3 bases for J; bases not matched to a gene: 13.

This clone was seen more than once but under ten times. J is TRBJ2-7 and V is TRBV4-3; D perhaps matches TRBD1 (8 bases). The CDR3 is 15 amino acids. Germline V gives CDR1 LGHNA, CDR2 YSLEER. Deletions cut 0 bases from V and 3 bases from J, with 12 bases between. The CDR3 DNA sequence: TGCGCCAGCAGCCAAGATACAGGGGGGGTCTACGAGCAGTACTTC. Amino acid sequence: CASSQDTGGVYEQYF.

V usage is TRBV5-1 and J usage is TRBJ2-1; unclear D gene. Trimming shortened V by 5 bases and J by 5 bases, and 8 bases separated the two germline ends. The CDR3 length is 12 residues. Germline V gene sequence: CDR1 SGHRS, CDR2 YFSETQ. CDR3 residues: CASRTVNNEQFF. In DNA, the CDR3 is TGCGCCAGCAGGACTGTAAACAATGAGCAGTTCTTC.

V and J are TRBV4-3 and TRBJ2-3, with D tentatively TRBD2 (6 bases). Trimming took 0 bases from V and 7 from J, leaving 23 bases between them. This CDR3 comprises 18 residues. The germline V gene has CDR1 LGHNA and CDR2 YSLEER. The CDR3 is CASSQDPPRRGPSYTQYF. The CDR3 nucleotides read TGCGCCAGCAGCCAAGATCCCCCCCGGCGGGGTCCTTCGTATACGCAGTATTTT.